The 21 T cell receptor beta chains in this list originate from one sample, sequenced in a study of blood T cell repertoires in COVID-19. The method was immunoSEQ multiplex PCR; TCRdb's version includes in-frame clones alone and lacks a portion of them. The sample has around 40,000 clones, roughly nine tenths seen once; the top ten hold 20% to 25%. Sequencing was done on a sample of peripheral blood. Receptors originate from a man aged 45 to 65 with active COVID-19.

The chain carries TRBV24-1 and TRBJ2-2; possible D gene TRBD1, 5 bases. Trimming shortened V by 7 bases and J by 2 bases, and 7 bases separated the two germline ends. In germline, CDR1 is KGHDR, CDR2 SFDVKD. This CDR3 is 13 amino acids long. CDR3 DNA: TGTGCCACCAGGACAGAAAACACCGGGGAGCTGTTTTTT. Its protein product is CATRTENTGELFF.

The chain couples TRBV4-2 to TRBJ2-5; 9 nucleotides align to TRBD1. Germline CDR1 reads LGHNA; CDR2 reads YNFKEQ. The CDR3 loop spans 15 amino acids. The V segment lost 3 bases and the J segment 5 bases; nucleotides outside the gene matches: 7. As DNA, the CDR3 is TGTGCCAGCAGCCACCGGACAGGGGAGGTTGAGACCCAGTACTTC. It specifies CASSHRTGEVETQYF.

The V call is TRBV12-3 or TRBV12-4, the J call TRBJ2-1; 8 bases are shared with TRBD1. After removal of 6 bases from V and 7 bases from J, the junction contained 5 bases not matched to a gene. This CDR3 region has 13 residues. The CDR3 loop is CASSGTGGNEQFF. The CDR3 DNA reads TGTGCCAGCAGCGGGACAGGTGGGAATGAGCAGTTCTTC.

The rearrangement uses TRBV6-5 and TRBJ2-7; tentative D call: TRBD1 (5 bases). The V gene's germline CDR1 is MNHEY and CDR2 SVGAGI. The V and J ends lost 8 bases and 4 bases respectively, with 15 bases between them. The CDR3 covers 13 residues. As DNA, the CDR3 is TGTGCCAGCTCGAACGGCAGGGTGTACGAGCAGTACTTC. Amino acids: CASSNGRVYEQYF.

V usage is TRBV27 and J usage is TRBJ1-5, with 11 bases fitting TRBD1. The length of the CDR3 is 15 residues. Germline V gives CDR1 MNHEY, CDR2 SMNVEV (reference sequence). V was clipped by 5 bases and J by 4 bases; unmatched bases: 4. CDR3 sequence reads: CASSIGTGGNQPQHF. DNA of the CDR3: TGTGCCAGCAGTATCGGGACAGGGGGTAATCAGCCCCAGCATTTT.

Concerning this clone: The sample carries other DNA sequences with the same CDR3. The chain has TRBV6-1 and TRBJ2-2; the D is unclear. The germline CDR1 and CDR2 sequences are MNHNS and SASEGT. The V and J ends lost 0 bases and 3 bases respectively, with 5 bases between them. The CDR3 extends over 14 amino acids. CDR3 coding DNA: TGTGCCAGCAGTGAAGCCCTAGACACCGGGGAGCTGTTTTTT. Residues: CASSEALDTGELFF.

The CDR3 bases are TGTGCCAGCAGTGTGTCTAACACTGAAGCTTTCTTT. Its translation: CASSVSNTEAFF. The chain employs TRBV2 and TRBJ1-1; D ambiguous. Per germline, CDR1 SNHLY and CDR2 FYNNEI. V was trimmed by 4 bases and J by 2 bases, leaving 5 bases between them. CDR3 length: 12 residues.

V and J are TRBV28 and TRBJ2-7; unclear D gene. The germline V gene has CDR1 MDHEN and CDR2 SYDVKM. Trimming took off 3 bases at V and 2 bases at J, with 8 bases between the two ends. The CDR3 contains 13 residues. The CDR3 protein is CASSLSSAYEQYF. CDR3 DNA sequence: TGTGCCAGCAGTTTGTCTAGTGCCTACGAGCAGTACTTC.

In this sample, this clone turned up many times. The chain is built from TRBV27 and TRBJ1-1, with a weak D call TRBD1 (5 bases). The germline CDR1 and CDR2 sequences are MNHEY and SMNVEV (reference sequence). V lost 3 bases to trimming and J lost 1 base, with 6 bases between them. This CDR3 is built from 13 residues. CDR3 loop: CASSFGGNTEAFF. In nucleotides, the CDR3 is TGTGCCAGCAGTTTCGGGGGGAACACTGAAGCTTTCTTT.

The chain carries TRBV29-1 and TRBJ1-1; perhaps TRBD1 as D (5 bases). V was cut by 7 bases and J by 6 bases, with 21 bases left in between. CDR3 length: 14 residues. Germline lookup yields CDR1 SQVTM and CDR2 ANQGSEA. The CDR3 DNA sequence: TGCAGCGCCCGTTTAAGGGGAGGGTCCTCTGAAGCTTTCTTT. Translating gives CSARLRGGSSEAFF.

The rearrangement uses TRBV6-5 and TRBJ2-7, with TRBD2 matching 10 bases. Germline V gene sequence: CDR1 MNHEY, CDR2 SVGAGI. The CDR3 contains 14 residues. Trimming at V came to 5 bases and at J to 3 bases, leaving 4 bases not matched to a gene. This CDR3 is CASSLAGENYEQYF. CDR3 nucleotides: TGTGCCAGCAGTCTAGCGGGAGAAAACTACGAGCAGTACTTC.

This clone is a singleton in its sample. The chain carries TRBV6-5 and TRBJ1-2; D call uncertain. Germline V gene sequence: CDR1 MNHEY, CDR2 SVGAGI. The CDR3 covers 14 residues. The germline V and J ends were trimmed by 0 bases and 4 bases, with 9 bases remaining between them. CDR3 sequence reads: CASSYSGRTYGYTF. CDR3 bases: TGTGCCAGCAGTTACTCTGGGAGGACCTATGGCTACACCTTC.

This clone was counted once. The chain employs TRBV28 and TRBJ1-5, with unresolved D. Germline CDR1 MDHEN, CDR2 SYDVKM. Trimming cost V 7 bases and J 2 bases, with 21 bases left between them. The CDR3 extends over 17 amino acids. Here the CDR3 DNA reads TGTGCCAGCAACCAAAGGCGGATTCTAGCTGGCAATCAGCCCCAGCATTTT. Its translation is CASNQRRILAGNQPQHF.

This clone was observed a handful of times. This chain connects TRBV28 to TRBJ2-7; a weak D match, TRBD2 (7 bases). The CDR3 runs to 14 residues. The germline V gene encodes CDR1 MDHEN and CDR2 SYDVKM. The V end was cut by 6 bases, the J end by 5 bases, with 17 bases between. The CDR3 nucleotides read TGTGCCAGCAGCTCCGGGGGGCGGGAGCACGAGCAGTACTTC. This gives the protein CASSSGGREHEQYF.

The CDR3: CASSNYRDLQETQYF. The CDR3 region has the DNA TGTGCCAGTAGTAACTACCGGGACTTACAAGAGACCCAGTACTTC. J is TRBJ2-5 and V is TRBV19, with a weak D call TRBD2 (6 bases). The V and J ends lost 4 bases and 2 bases respectively, with 14 bases between them. Looked up from germline, CDR1 is LNHDA and CDR2 is SQIVND (reference sequence). The CDR3 covers 15 residues. Complete variable domain (other parts from reference TRBV19 and TRBJ2-5): DGGITQSPKYLFRKEGQNVTLSCEQNLNHDAMYWYRQDPGQGLRLIYYSQIVNDFQKGDIAEGYSVSREKKESFPLTVTSAQKNPTAFYLCASSNYRDLQETQYFGPGTRLLVL.

This rearrangement joins TRBV4-1 to TRBJ2-7, with 11 nucleotides matching TRBD2. Germline V lookup: CDR1 MGHRA, CDR2 YSYEKL. V lost 0 bases to trimming and J lost 6 bases; unmatched junction nucleotides: 4. The CDR3 contains 15 residues. The CDR3 DNA reads as TGCGCCAGCAGCCAAGACACTAGCGGGAGACTCGAGCAGTACTTC. Translation: CASSQDTSGRLEQYF.

At least ten counts were recorded for this clone. V and J are TRBV5-6 and TRBJ2-2, with D possibly matching TRBD1 (5 bases). V lost 4 bases to trimming and J lost 6 bases, with 10 bases between them. Looked up from germline, CDR1 is SGHDT and CDR2 is YYEEEE. The CDR3 spans 13 residues. CDR3 DNA sequence: TGTGCCAGCAGCGTCCAGGGCCCCGGGGAGCTGTTTTTT. Translation gives CASSVQGPGELFF. Full variable domain (outside the CDR3, taken from reference TRBV5-6 and TRBJ2-2): DAGVTQSPTHLIKTRGQQVTLRCSPKSGHDTVSWYQQALGQGPQFIFQYYEEEERQRGNFPDRFSGHQFPNYSSELNVNALLLGDSALYLCASSVQGPGELFFGEGSRLTVL.

The gene calls are TRBV10-3 and TRBJ2-1; TRBD1 matches 10 bases. Germline V gene lookup returns CDR1 ENHRY and CDR2 SYGVKD. J was trimmed by 0 bases and V by 8 bases; bases with no gene match: 16. The CDR3 runs 19 residues. This CDR3 reads CAIGGQGSRHPTSYNEQFF. The CDR3 DNA is TGTGCCATCGGGGGACAGGGGTCGAGGCACCCTACCTCCTACAATGAGCAGTTCTTC.

V is TRBV6-6 and J is TRBJ1-2; 7 nucleotides agree with TRBD1. The CDR3 runs to 12 residues. Losses at the gene ends were 6 bases for V and 4 bases for J; bases not matched to a gene: 2. Per germline, CDR1 MNHNY and CDR2 SVGAGI (reference sequence). The CDR3 protein is CASRQGTYGYTF. The CDR3 region has the DNA TGTGCCAGCAGACAGGGGACCTATGGCTACACCTTC.

The V gene is TRBV11-1, the J gene TRBJ2-7; TRBD1 matches at 8 bases. CDR1 and CDR2 from the germline V gene are SGHAT and FQDESV (reference sequence). Trimming cost V 6 bases and J 2 bases; bases outside gene matches: 9. The CDR3 loop spans 15 amino acids. The CDR3 loop is CASRQRTGGPYEQYF. CDR3 DNA: TGTGCCAGCAGACAACGAACAGGGGGTCCCTACGAGCAGTACTTC. The entire variable domain, with the rest obtained from reference TRBV11-1 and TRBJ2-7, is as follows: EAEVAQSPRYKITEKSQAVAFWCDPISGHATLYWYRQILGQGPELLVQFQDESVVDDSQLPKDRFSAERLKGVDSTLKIQPAELGDSAMYLCASRQRTGGPYEQYFGPGTRLTVT.

The CDR3 coding sequence is TGTGCCAGCAGCTGGACAGGGGCGGGAGCTGGATACGAGCAGTACTTC. It yields the protein CASSWTGAGAGYEQYF. The V gene is TRBV28, the J gene TRBJ2-7, with 9 bases aligning to TRBD1. The ends lost 6 bases at V and 4 bases at J; junction bases unmatched: 13. The CDR3 consists of 16 residues. From germline, CDR1 is MDHEN and CDR2 SYDVKM.